Below are 24 T cell receptor beta chains sequenced from a single sample in a study of T cells in Graves' hyperthyroidism and ophthalmopathy. Amplified TCR beta CDR3 regions came from RNA transcripts. During a first-round RT-PCR of the TCR CDR3, the HTBI primer set was used. Each CDR3 protein is one row after TCRdb ran MiXCR on the multiplex PCR reads. The table has around 250,000 distinct CDR3 sequences, over 20% seen once. Sequencing was performed on blood. The receptors derive from a woman between 35 and 50 years old with Graves' ophthalmopathy.

Only a few counts were recorded for this clonotype. CDR3 loop: CASSQSPSGYTF. The DNA of the CDR3 is TGTGCCAGCAGCCAATCCCCCAGTGGCTACACCTTC. The J gene is TRBJ1-2, the V gene TRBV3-1; no definite D call. Trimming removed 2 bases at V and 7 bases at J, with 8 bases between. The germline V gene has CDR1 LGHDT and CDR2 YNNKEL (reference sequence). This CDR3 has 12 residues.

This clonotype was detected many times. CDR3: CASSQDVGGQGRGGYTF. CDR3 nucleotides: TGTGCCAGCAGCCAAGATGTCGGCGGACAGGGGAGGGGTGGCTACACCTTC. The chain recombines TRBV3-1 with TRBJ1-2; 9 nucleotides line up with TRBD1. The germline V gene has CDR1 LGHDT and CDR2 YNNKEL (reference sequence). J gave up 7 bases and V 0 bases, and 12 bases lay outside the gene matches. The CDR3 is made up of 17 amino acids.

This clonotype was seen many times. V gene TRBV2 combines with J gene TRBJ2-6; D perhaps matches TRBD2 (5 bases). This CDR3 has 16 amino acids. CDR1 SNHLY and CDR2 FYNNEI come from the germline V gene. V lost 3 bases to trimming and J lost 2 bases, with 11 bases between them. The CDR3, as DNA: TGTGCCAGCAGTGAGGGTGAGGGTGCTGGGGCCAACGTCCTGACTTTC. It codes for CASSEGEGAGANVLTF.

This clonotype has ten or more counts. CDR3 sequence (DNA): TGTGCCAGCCTGGGGACTAGCGGGAGTAGAACAGATACGCAGTATTTT. Amino acids: CASLGTSGSRTDTQYF. This rearrangement joins TRBV5-5 to TRBJ2-3; TRBD2 agrees at 14 bases. In germline, CDR1 is SGHKS, CDR2 YYEKEE (reference sequence). Losses at the gene ends were 7 bases for V and 3 bases for J; bases not matched to a gene: 7. The CDR3 consists of 16 residues.

The V gene is TRBV2, the J gene TRBJ2-7, with a weak D call TRBD1 (6 bases). The CDR3 is 13 amino acids. The V end lost 6 bases, the J end lost 2 bases, and 11 bases lay between the germline ends. Per the germline V gene, CDR1 is SNHLY and CDR2 is FYNNEI. This CDR3 is CASRPDSPYEQYF. In DNA, the CDR3 is TGTGCCAGCAGACCGGACAGTCCCTACGAGCAGTACTTC.

The sample holds many counts of this clonotype. The rearrangement uses TRBV19 and TRBJ2-7; D not certain. The CDR3 extends over 14 amino acids. CDR1 and CDR2 (germline): LNHDA, SQIVND (reference sequence). Trimming cost V 0 bases and J 7 bases, with 13 bases left between them. CDR3: CASSIDGRSREQYF. DNA for the CDR3: TGTGCCAGTAGTATAGACGGACGGTCAAGGGAGCAGTACTTC.

In its sample, this clonotype was seen many times. The gene calls are TRBV27 and TRBJ1-1; TRBD1 matches at 10 bases. After removal of 7 bases from V and 4 bases from J, the junction contained 9 bases not matched to a gene. Germline CDR1 reads MNHEY; CDR2 reads SMNVEV (reference sequence). The CDR3 extends over 15 amino acids. The CDR3 sequence is CASKDRGLLGTEAFF. The DNA of the CDR3 is TGTGCCAGCAAAGACAGGGGGCTTTTAGGCACTGAAGCTTTCTTT.

DNA of the CDR3: TGTGCCAGCAGTTACTCCAGTAGGGTAGGGGTCACTGAAGCTTTCTTT. It codes for CASSYSSRVGVTEAFF. The rearrangement uses TRBV6-5 and TRBJ1-1, with TRBD1 as a possible D gene (5 bases). The CDR3 has 16 amino acids. The germline CDR1 and CDR2 sequences are MNHEY and SVGAGI. V was pared by 0 bases and J by 4 bases, with 15 bases between.

This clonotype was observed at least ten times. The J gene is TRBJ2-7, the V gene TRBV20-1; 11 bases are a match to TRBD2. V lost 5 bases to trimming and J lost 4 bases; unmatched junction nucleotides: 7. CDR1 is DFQATT, CDR2 SNEGSKA, per germline (reference sequence). The CDR3 length is 14 residues. The CDR3 reads CSADRLAGTYEQYF. The CDR3 region has the DNA TGCAGTGCTGACCGACTAGCGGGAACGTACGAGCAGTACTTC.

This clonotype was counted at least ten times. V is TRBV28 and J is TRBJ2-7, with D unresolved. The CDR3 is made up of 12 amino acids. CDR1 is MDHEN and CDR2 is SYDVKM in the germline V gene. Trimming removed 1 base at V and 3 bases at J, with 4 bases between. CDR3 region: CASSLLSYEQYF. The CDR3 DNA reads as TGTGCCAGCAGTTTATTAAGCTACGAGCAGTACTTC.

This clonotype was found many times. The chain couples TRBV27 to TRBJ2-7, with 10 bases fitting TRBD2. This CDR3 has 17 amino acids. Germline CDR1 is MNHEY and CDR2 is SMNVEV (reference sequence). J lost 3 bases, V lost 5 bases, and 13 bases had no gene match. CDR3 coding DNA: TGTGCCAGCAGTGATTACTTTATAGCGGGAGGAGGCTACGAGCAGTACTTC. Protein: CASSDYFIAGGGYEQYF.

The chain carries TRBV9 and TRBJ2-5, with D perhaps matching TRBD1 (6 bases). The germline gives CDR1 SGDLS, CDR2 YYNGEE. V was shortened by 0 bases and J by 4 bases, with 10 bases between the two germline ends. CDR3 length: 14 amino acids. The CDR3 protein is CASSVVAGVETQYF. The CDR3 nucleotides are TGTGCCAGCAGCGTAGTCGCAGGGGTAGAGACCCAGTACTTC. The complete variable domain, with remaining parts taken from reference TRBV9 and TRBJ2-5, reads DSGVTQTPKHLITATGQRVTLRCSPRSGDLSVYWYQQSLDQGLQFLIQYYNGEERAKGNILERFSAQQFPDLHSELNLSSLELGDSALYFCASSVVAGVETQYFGPGTRLLVL.

Many counts were recorded for this clonotype. The gene calls are TRBV19 and TRBJ1-1; 9 bases align to TRBD1. Germline CDR1 and CDR2: LNHDA and SQIVND (reference sequence). The CDR3 runs 15 residues. Trimming took 3 bases from V and 4 from J; bases not matched to a gene: 6. The CDR3 nucleotides are TGTGCCAGTAGTATTGGGACAGGGTCCTTCACTGAAGCTTTCTTT. It specifies CASSIGTGSFTEAFF.

The gene calls are TRBV12-3 or TRBV12-4 and TRBJ1-2, with 7 bases that match TRBD1. This CDR3 is 14 amino acids long. J lost 6 bases, V lost 2 bases, and 6 bases had no gene match. CDR3 DNA sequence: TGTGCCAGCAGTTTACAGGACAGGTCCCATGGCTACACCTTC. It is translated as CASSLQDRSHGYTF.

This clonotype has at least ten counts. This sequence joins TRBV5-1 and TRBJ1-6, with D perhaps TRBD1 (5 bases). Trimming took off 7 bases at V and 4 bases at J, with 9 bases between the two ends. Germline V gene lookup returns CDR1 SGHRS and CDR2 YFSETQ. The CDR3 covers 13 residues. CDR3 coding DNA: TGCGCCAGCGCGACAGAATATAATTCACCCCTCCACTTT. Amino acids: CASATEYNSPLHF.

The J gene is TRBJ2-5, the V gene TRBV19; 7 bases fit TRBD1. Germline CDR1 reads LNHDA; CDR2 reads SQIVND (reference sequence). The J segment lost 5 bases and the V segment lost 3 bases, leaving 12 bases of the junction unmatched. The CDR3 has 16 amino acids. Here the CDR3 reads CASSIWSGGKEETQYF. The CDR3 bases are TGTGCCAGTAGTATTTGGTCAGGGGGTAAAGAGGAGACCCAGTACTTC.

The V call is TRBV27, the J call TRBJ2-7; 12 nucleotides agree with TRBD2. Trimming took 6 bases from V and 5 from J; bases not matched to a gene: 8. CDR1 is MNHEY and CDR2 is SMNVEV in the germline V gene (reference sequence). This CDR3 region has 15 residues. CDR3 coding DNA: TGTGCCAGCAGACTGGGACTAGCGGGTAGAAACGAGCAGTACTTC. Translation: CASRLGLAGRNEQYF.

This clonotype has a count of ten or more. The chain carries TRBV7-3 and TRBJ2-7, with a possible D match to TRBD1 (6 bases). CDR1 SGHTA and CDR2 FQGTGA come from the germline V gene. The V end was cut by 6 bases, the J end by 0 bases, with 9 bases between. This CDR3 is 13 amino acids long. The CDR3 nucleotides read TGTGCCAGCAGTCAGGACAGCTCCTACGAGCAGTACTTC. It yields the protein CASSQDSSYEQYF.

The table lists this clonotype with many counts. The gene calls are TRBV7-9 and TRBJ2-6; the D is unclear. The V end lost 5 bases, the J end lost 4 bases, and 12 bases lay between the germline ends. The germline gives CDR1 SEHNR, CDR2 FQNEAQ (reference sequence). CDR3 length: 15 amino acids. As DNA, the CDR3 is TGTGCCAGCAGCGCCGGACCGCAAGGGGCCAACGTCCTGACTTTC. This encodes CASSAGPQGANVLTF.

The V call is TRBV20-1, the J call TRBJ2-2, with TRBD2 matching 7 bases. Losses at the gene ends were 5 bases for V and 4 bases for J; bases not matched to a gene: 4. Germline CDR1 is DFQATT and CDR2 is SNEGSKA (reference sequence). The CDR3 has 13 residues. The CDR3 nucleotides read TGCAGTGCTTCGCCGGGGGGCACCGGGGAGCTGTTTTTT. It translates to CSASPGGTGELFF.

This clonotype was detected ten times or more. The chain is built from TRBV6-1 and TRBJ2-7; TRBD2 might be the D (5 bases). The CDR3 has 13 amino acids. V was pared by 5 bases and J by 2 bases, with 10 bases between. Germline CDR1 reads MNHNS; CDR2 reads SASEGT. Here the CDR3 DNA reads TGTGCCAGCAGTCGGGGTTCGGCCTACGAGCAGTACTTC. As protein: CASSRGSAYEQYF.

This clonotype has ten or more counts. This could be a read error, since a much larger clone is one nucleotide away. The chain combines TRBV19 with TRBJ1-1; D unresolved. Per the germline V gene, CDR1 is LNHDA and CDR2 is SQIVND (reference sequence). V was trimmed by 4 bases and J by 6 bases, leaving 12 bases between them. CDR3 length: 13 amino acids. The DNA for the CDR3 is TGTGCCAGTAGTACGGCGCAATGGGCTGAAGCTTTCTTT. This encodes CASSTAQWAEAFF.

This clonotype was seen only a few times. A much larger clonotype is one base distant, so this may be a read error. The chain links TRBV6-4 to TRBJ2-2; D ambiguous. The CDR3 totals 15 residues. Trimming cost V 6 bases and J 4 bases, with 15 bases left between them. Germline V gene lookup returns CDR1 MRHNA and CDR2 SNTAGT. CDR3 region: CASSPGPMTTGELFF. The CDR3 bases are TGTGCCAGCAGCCCTGGACCCATGACCACCGGGGAGCTGTTTTTT.

This clonotype was detected only a few times. The chain uses TRBV28 and TRBJ2-5; the D gene could be TRBD1 or TRBD2 (7 bases each). The CDR3 sequence is 16 residues long. Trimming took 1 base from V and 4 from J, leaving 16 bases between them. Germline V gene data show CDR1 as MDHEN and CDR2 as SYDVKM. The CDR3 protein is CASSLSPGGGGETQYF. The CDR3 bases are TGTGCCAGCAGTTTATCCCCAGGGGGGGGTGGAGAGACCCAGTACTTC. The variable domain in full, with the rest retrieved from reference TRBV28 and TRBJ2-5, is DVKVTQSSRYLVKRTGEKVFLECVQDMDHENMFWYRQDPGLGLRLIYFSYDVKMKEKGDIPEGYSVSREKKERFSLILESASTNQTSMYLCASSLSPGGGGETQYFGPGTRLLVL.